One sample yielded the 19 T cell receptor beta chains listed below, sequenced in a study of blood T cell repertoires in COVID-19 (dated by TCRdb to 2020 to 2022). The library was prepared using the immunoSEQ multiplex PCR assay. TCRdb limited this immuneACCESS table to in-frame rearrangements with V and J called. A share of clones is missing; checked studies link under half to unresolved V genes, and the rest is unexplained. This sample comprises some 270,000 clones, roughly 90% of them detected only once. Jointly, the top ten make up around 2.3% of the sample. What was sequenced was peripheral blood. The origin of the receptors is a woman in her sixties with COVID-19, enrolled during active disease.

The chain links TRBV5-4 to TRBJ2-3; D is uncertain. CDR3 length: 13 residues. V lost 0 bases, J lost 1 base, and 3 bases lay in between. Germline V gives CDR1 SGHNT, CDR2 YYREEE (reference sequence). The CDR3 sequence is CASSLAGTDTQYF. The CDR3 DNA follows: TGTGCCAGCAGCTTGGCCGGCACAGATACGCAGTATTTT.

V and J are TRBV30 and TRBJ2-2; 9 bases align to TRBD1. The length of the CDR3 is 15 residues. With V trimmed by 0 bases and J by 5 bases, 4 bases remained unmatched. Looked up from germline, CDR1 is GTSNPN and CDR2 is SVGIG (reference sequence). The CDR3 DNA is TGTGCCTGGAGTGTACTAGGACAGGGGACCGGGGAGCTGTTTTTT. It specifies CAWSVLGQGTGELFF.

The gene calls are TRBV6-2 or TRBV6-3 and TRBJ1-4; 7 bases are shared with TRBD1. CDR1 is MNHEY and CDR2 is SVGEGT in the germline V gene. Unmatched junction bases numbered 2, after V lost 0 bases and J lost 7 bases. The CDR3 is 14 amino acids. The CDR3 nucleotides are TGTGCCAGCAGTTACTCAGGGGGCGTTGAAAAACTGTTTTTT. This translates into CASSYSGGVEKLFF.

V is TRBV7-2 and J is TRBJ1-1, with TRBD1 matching over 7 bases. This CDR3 spans 19 amino acids. Germline CDR1 and CDR2: SGHTA and FQGNSA. Trimming at V came to 5 bases and at J to 0 bases, leaving 18 bases not matched to a gene. The CDR3 here is CASSTSPRDRILMNTEAFF. CDR3 nucleotides: TGTGCCAGCAGCACCTCTCCACGGGACAGAATACTAATGAACACTGAAGCTTTCTTT.

This clone was seen just once. The V and J genes are TRBV27 and TRBJ1-5; the D is unclear. This CDR3 has 15 amino acids. The V and J ends lost 6 bases and 0 bases respectively, with 12 bases between them. CDR1 is MNHEY, CDR2 SMNVEV, per germline (reference sequence). CDR3 in DNA: TGTGCCAGCAGCCTAGATAGCTATAGCAATCAGCCCCAGCATTTT. Protein: CASSLDSYSNQPQHF.

The chain joins TRBV5-4 to TRBJ2-7; the D gene is possibly TRBD2 (6 bases). There are 16 residues in the CDR3. Per the germline V gene, CDR1 is SGHNT and CDR2 is YYREEE (reference sequence). V shed 0 bases and J shed 4 bases, with 17 bases lying between them. The CDR3 DNA reads TGTGCCAGCAGCTTGGAGGGGTTTTTCGGGACTTACGAGCAGTACTTC. Its translation is CASSLEGFFGTYEQYF.

This chain joins TRBV11-1 and TRBJ2-3, with 12 bases that match TRBD2. Per the germline V gene, CDR1 is SGHAT and CDR2 is FQDESV (reference sequence). The length of the CDR3 is 15 residues. Trimming at V came to 5 bases and at J to 2 bases, leaving 2 bases not matched to a gene. The CDR3 loop is CASSGLAGHTDTQYF. DNA for the CDR3: TGTGCCAGCAGCGGACTAGCGGGGCACACAGATACGCAGTATTTT.

The chain combines TRBV5-4 with TRBJ1-2; D unclear. The CDR3 length is 16 residues. V was clipped by 0 bases and J by 4 bases, with 16 bases between them. Per the germline V gene, CDR1 is SGHNT and CDR2 is YYREEE (reference sequence). The CDR3 sequence is CASSLDFSGIPYGYTF. In nucleotides, the CDR3 is TGTGCCAGCAGCTTGGATTTTTCCGGGATCCCCTATGGCTACACCTTC.

This chain joins TRBV10-3 and TRBJ2-1; 14 bases are a match to TRBD2. V dropped 8 bases and J dropped 4; count of bases not matched to a gene: 19. The CDR3 has 20 amino acids. Germline values: CDR1 ENHRY, CDR2 SYGVKD. Written as DNA, the CDR3 is TGTGCCATCGCGACCTCCTACCCGACTAGCGGGGGGGCATCGTACAATGAGCAGTTCTTC. Its translation is CAIATSYPTSGGASYNEQFF.

This chain links TRBV4-1 with TRBJ2-5, with TRBD1 as a possible D gene (6 bases). Germline loops: CDR1 MGHRA, CDR2 YSYEKL. The CDR3 contains 16 residues. With 3 bases removed from V and 5 bases from J, the gap between germline ends came to 19 bases. The CDR3 DNA reads TGCGCCAGCAGCCAGCGTTTGACAGGAAGTCACGAGACCCAGTACTTC. Translating it yields CASSQRLTGSHETQYF.

The chain recombines TRBV19 with TRBJ1-4; D is perhaps TRBD1 (5 bases). The CDR3 length is 14 residues. V was clipped by 6 bases and J by 8 bases, with 16 bases between them. Germline CDR1 reads LNHDA; CDR2 reads SQIVND (reference sequence). In nucleotides, the CDR3 is TGTGCCAGTAGGCTGACAGACGATGGCGAAAAACTGTTTTTT. Translating it yields CASRLTDDGEKLFF.

This chain connects TRBV7-3 to TRBJ2-1; TRBD2 agrees at 9 bases. Germline assignment: CDR1 SGHTA and CDR2 FQGTGA. The CDR3 runs to 17 residues. V trimming: 2 bases; J trimming: 1 base; junction bases outside the gene matches: 6. The CDR3 DNA sequence: TGTGCCAGCAGCTTAGGCAGCGGGGGGAGGTCCTACAATGAGCAGTTCTTC. Translating gives CASSLGSGGRSYNEQFF.

The chain's CDR3 is CSVAGTGFGATNEKLFF. CDR3 sequence (DNA): TGCAGCGTAGCCGGGACAGGATTCGGGGCAACTAATGAAAAACTGTTTTTT. The genes are TRBV29-1 and TRBJ1-4, with TRBD1 identical over 8 bases. V was clipped by 6 bases and J by 0 bases; unmatched bases: 12. CDR1 and CDR2 from the germline V gene are SQVTM and ANQGSEA. The CDR3 covers 17 residues. The whole variable domain, filled in from reference TRBV29-1 and TRBJ1-4, reads SAVISQKPSRDICQRGTSLTIQCQVDSQVTMMFWYRQQPGQSLTLIATANQGSEATYESGFVIDKFPISRPNLTFSTLTVSNMSPEDSSIYLCSVAGTGFGATNEKLFFGSGTQLSVL.

This chain joins TRBV5-4 and TRBJ2-7; tentative D call: TRBD1 (5 bases). Trimming pared 1 base from V and 4 bases from J, leaving 9 bases between. The CDR3 is 13 residues long. Germline V CDR1 and CDR2: SGHNT, YYREEE (reference sequence). The CDR3 sequence: CASSLLGEYEQYF. CDR3 DNA: TGTGCCAGCAGCTTGTTAGGGGAATACGAGCAGTACTTC.

This chain links TRBV3-1 (or the pseudogene TRBV3-2) with TRBJ1-5; no firm D call. The length of the CDR3 is 16 residues. The V gene lost 0 bases and the J gene lost 7 bases, with 16 bases spanning the gap. CDR1 is LGHDT, CDR2 YNNKEL, per germline (reference sequence). CDR3 sequence reads: CASSQDQTGSGQPQHF. The CDR3 nucleotides read TGTGCCAGCAGCCAAGATCAGACGGGATCGGGGCAGCCCCAGCATTTT.

The chain employs TRBV5-1 and TRBJ2-1; 9 bases match TRBD2. The CDR3 is made up of 16 amino acids. The germline V gene has CDR1 SGHRS and CDR2 YFSETQ. V dropped 0 bases and J dropped 7; count of bases not matched to a gene: 8. CDR3 region: CASSLGGGGALNEQFF. CDR3 bases: TGCGCCAGCAGCTTGGGAGGCGGGGGGGCCTTGAATGAGCAGTTCTTC.

The rearrangement uses TRBV5-5 and TRBJ1-2; 10 bases agree with TRBD1. The CDR3 consists of 16 residues. The ends lost 4 bases at V and 4 bases at J; junction bases unmatched: 10. Germline lookup yields CDR1 SGHKS and CDR2 YYEKEE (reference sequence). CDR3 protein: CASSPGTGEFSYGYTF. For the CDR3, the DNA is TGTGCCAGCAGCCCGGGGACAGGGGAGTTTAGCTATGGCTACACCTTC.

Here the CDR3 reads CASSDQTPLHF. CDR3 in DNA: TGTGCCAGCAGTGACCAGACACCCCTCCACTTT. The chain couples TRBV2 to TRBJ1-6; D is ambiguous. With 3 bases removed from V and 11 bases from J, the gap between germline ends came to 5 bases. The germline V gene encodes CDR1 SNHLY and CDR2 FYNNEI. This CDR3 is built from 11 residues.

The chain joins TRBV11-2 to TRBJ1-2; possible D gene TRBD1, 6 bases. Trimming shortened V by 1 base and J by 7 bases, and 10 bases separated the two germline ends. Per germline, CDR1 SGHAT and CDR2 FQNNGV. CDR3 length: 13 residues. CDR3 sequence: CASSLVGRGGYTF. The CDR3 DNA reads as TGTGCCAGCAGCTTAGTTGGCAGGGGTGGCTACACCTTC. Drawing the rest from reference TRBV11-2 and TRBJ1-2, the complete variable domain is EAGVAQSPRYKIIEKRQSVAFWCNPISGHATLYWYQQILGQGPKLLIQFQNNGVVDDSQLPKDRFSAERLKGVDSTLKIQPAKLEDSAVYLCASSLVGRGGYTFGSGTRLTVV.